This TCR beta chain was identified during a study of PD-L1 blockade in urothelial cancer. Study background: At 3 weeks after treatment start (second dose) and again at 6 weeks, blood was analyzed. Across blood samples, T cells had a median count of 141,255.

Germline values: CDR1 SGHVS, CDR2 FQNEAQ. The CDR3 loop spans 15 amino acids. Trimming cost V 2 bases and J 8 bases; bases outside gene matches: 5. Specified time point: peripheral blood 6 weeks after treatment start. A total of 1 to 8 samples per patient were collected pretreatment and on-treatment. Synthetic analogs of TCR templates were spiked into every PCR. Assay used: immunoSEQ multiplex PCR; TCRdb lists only in-frame clones, some missing. This sample carries 40,000 to 45,000 clones, roughly four fifths of them seen once, and the ten largest clones take roughly 16%. The chain recombines TRBV7-8 with TRBJ1-4; 10 bases are a match to TRBD1. The source is a man in his sixties with urothelial cancer. The sample was PBMCs, taken around atezolizumab (anti-PD-L1) treatment. CDR3 nucleotides: TGTGCCAGCAGCTTACAGGGACAGGGGTTGGAAAAACTGTTTTTT. Translating it yields CASSLQGQGLEKLFF.